This T cell receptor (beta chain) was observed in a study of T cell changes during pregnancy in multiple sclerosis (dated by TCRdb to about 2019). Notes on the research overall: Changes in the T cell repertoire over the course of pregnancy were examined in this study in women with multiple sclerosis.

Library creation used the immunoSEQ multiplex PCR assay. TCRdb limited this immuneACCESS table to in-frame rearrangements with V and J called. A share of clones is missing; checked studies link under half to unresolved V genes, and the rest is unexplained. Recorded for this sample are 65,000 to 85,000 clones; 85% to 95% of them occurred a single time. The ten largest account for around 0.22% of the sample. Regarding this clone: Which antigen it targets is not known. The record has no base qualities; no much larger clone is one base away.

The sample in question was CD4+ T cells from peripheral blood mononuclear cells, obtained before pregnancy. This TCR was recovered from a female donor with multiple sclerosis, enrolled in a pregnancy study.

The bases read TGTGCCAGCAGCGAGGACAGGGGAACTCAGCCCCAGCATTTT. Its product reads: CASSEDRGTQPQHF. The chain is made from TRBV11-2 and TRBJ1-5, with 9 bases aligning to TRBD1. The CDR3 runs 14 residues from the cysteine to the phenylalanine. CDR3 DNA only is kept here, 42 bases in frame from base 1. CDR1 and CDR2 are read off the germline V gene as SGHAT and FQNNGV. After removal of 5 bases from V and 6 bases from J, the junction retains 5 bases not matched to a gene.